The clone carrying this T cell receptor (beta chain) was counted a few times. Its target is unknown. Primers used in a second PCR of about 7 to 11 cycles were a sample-barcoded 5' primer and a J-beta primer mix. A tag from a template-switch adaptor with 12 random nucleotides marked each cDNA molecule. TCRdb called the 5' RACE reads again in MiXCR, with one record for every CDR3 protein. Among 700,000 to 950,000 distinct CDR3 sequences listed, roughly 60% were seen once. The data originate from a study of blood T cells in healthy people across ages. Study outcomes and limitations: PBMCs were not sorted, which prevented a conclusive comparison of naive versus antigen-experienced cells. Estimates drawn from one million T cells were deemed to understate diversity.

Sequencing was carried out using blood. The sequence was obtained from a man aged 25-45 years in good health.

The CDR3 reads CSAVDSYEQYF. The CDR3 nucleotides are TGCAGTGCCGTCGATTCCTACGAGCAGTACTTC. V usage is TRBV20-1 and J usage is TRBJ2-4, with D unclear. The J call may be in error: the DNA end matches TRBJ2-7 better. The germline CDR1 and CDR2 sequences are DFQATT and SNEGSKA (reference sequence). The CDR3 extends over 11 amino acids.